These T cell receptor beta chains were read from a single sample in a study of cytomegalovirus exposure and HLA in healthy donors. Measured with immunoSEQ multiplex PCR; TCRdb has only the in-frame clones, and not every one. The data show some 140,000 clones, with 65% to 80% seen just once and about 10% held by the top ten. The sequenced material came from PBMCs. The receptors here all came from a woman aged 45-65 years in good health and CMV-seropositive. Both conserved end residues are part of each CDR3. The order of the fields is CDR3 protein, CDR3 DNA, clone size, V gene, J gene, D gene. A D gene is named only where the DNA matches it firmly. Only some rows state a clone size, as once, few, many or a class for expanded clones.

cdr3_aa: CASSRTGGVQETQYF
cdr3_nt: TGTGCCAGCAGCCGGACGGGGGGAGTCCAAGAGACCCAGTACTTC
clone_size: -
v_call: TRBV11-3
j_call: TRBJ2-5
d_call: TRBD2

cdr3_aa: CASSSASGGNQPQHF
cdr3_nt: TGTGCCAGCAGCTCCGCCTCAGGGGGCAATCAGCCCCAGCATTTT
clone_size: -
v_call: TRBV5-6
j_call: TRBJ1-5
d_call: -

cdr3_aa: CASSGGTGGIF
cdr3_nt: TGTGCCAGCAGTGGCGGGACGGGTGGTATCTTC
clone_size: -
v_call: TRBV2
j_call: TRBJ2-7
d_call: -

cdr3_aa: CASSRQGGQPQHF
cdr3_nt: TGTGCCAGCAGTCGGCAGGGGGGTCAGCCCCAGCATTTT
clone_size: -
v_call: TRBV28
j_call: TRBJ1-5
d_call: TRBD1

cdr3_aa: CASSYMGGPGGNEQFF
cdr3_nt: TGTGCCAGCAGTTACATGGGGGGGCCTGGGGGGAATGAGCAGTTCTTC
clone_size: -
v_call: TRBV6-6
j_call: TRBJ2-1
d_call: -

cdr3_aa: CASSETGTSSRDQYF
cdr3_nt: TGTGCCAGCAGCGAAACCGGGACTAGCTCCCGGGACCAGTACTTC
clone_size: -
v_call: TRBV5-6
j_call: TRBJ2-5
d_call: TRBD2

cdr3_aa: CASTESGITEAFF
cdr3_nt: TGTGCCAGCACCGAATCAGGGATCACTGAAGCTTTCTTT
clone_size: -
v_call: TRBV5-4
j_call: TRBJ1-1
d_call: -

cdr3_aa: CASSPLGQVGKGNTEAFF
cdr3_nt: TGTGCCAGCAGCCCCCTGGGACAGGTGGGAAAGGGGAACACTGAAGCTTTCTTT
clone_size: -
v_call: TRBV25-1
j_call: TRBJ1-1
d_call: TRBD1

cdr3_aa: CASSLDPHGSPLHF
cdr3_nt: TGCGCCAGCAGCCTGGACCCCCACGGTTCACCCCTCCACTTT
clone_size: -
v_call: TRBV5-1
j_call: TRBJ1-6
d_call: -

cdr3_aa: CASSLLASGASYEQYF
cdr3_nt: TGTGCCAGCAGCTTATTGGCTAGCGGTGCCTCCTACGAGCAGTACTTC
clone_size: -
v_call: TRBV13
j_call: TRBJ2-7
d_call: TRBD2

cdr3_aa: CASSEQGGPYNEQFF
cdr3_nt: TGCGCCAGCAGTGAACAGGGTGGGCCCTACAATGAGCAGTTCTTC
clone_size: -
v_call: TRBV5-1
j_call: TRBJ2-1
d_call: -

cdr3_aa: CASLGAAGDYEQYF
cdr3_nt: TGTGCTTCGTTGGGCGCCGCGGGGGATTACGAGCAGTACTTC
clone_size: -
v_call: TRBV11-2
j_call: TRBJ2-7
d_call: TRBD2

cdr3_aa: CASSPRQGEGYTF
cdr3_nt: TGTGCCAGCAGCCCTAGACAGGGAGAGGGCTACACCTTC
clone_size: -
v_call: TRBV7-6
j_call: TRBJ1-2
d_call: TRBD1

cdr3_aa: CASSQETGGDYGYTF
cdr3_nt: TGCGCCAGCAGCCAAGAGACGGGGGGGGACTATGGCTACACCTTC
clone_size: -
v_call: TRBV4-1
j_call: TRBJ1-2
d_call: -

cdr3_aa: CASSLGTGGAYEQYF
cdr3_nt: TGTGCCAGCAGCTTAGGGACAGGGGGAGCCTACGAGCAGTACTTC
clone_size: -
v_call: TRBV11-2
j_call: TRBJ2-7
d_call: TRBD1

cdr3_aa: CASVRSVGTGGSYEQYF
cdr3_nt: TGTGCCAGCGTTCGTTCTGTGGGGACAGGGGGCTCCTACGAGCAGTACTTC
clone_size: -
v_call: TRBV5-5
j_call: TRBJ2-7
d_call: TRBD1

cdr3_aa: CASAVGVRTTQYF
cdr3_nt: TGTGCCAGCGCAGTCGGAGTCCGCACGACCCAGTACTTC
clone_size: -
v_call: TRBV19
j_call: TRBJ2-5
d_call: -

cdr3_aa: CASSLIGGAEDTQYF
cdr3_nt: TGTGCCAGCAGCTTAATAGGGGGGGCAGAAGATACGCAGTATTTT
clone_size: -
v_call: TRBV7-3
j_call: TRBJ2-3
d_call: -

cdr3_aa: CASSLMRASGEKLFF
cdr3_nt: TGTGCCAGCAGCTTAATGAGGGCAAGCGGCGAAAAACTGTTTTTT
clone_size: -
v_call: TRBV7-9
j_call: TRBJ1-4
d_call: -

cdr3_aa: CASSYLTGDGYTF
cdr3_nt: TGTGCCAGCAGCTATTTAACAGGGGATGGCTACACCTTC
clone_size: -
v_call: TRBV13
j_call: TRBJ1-2
d_call: TRBD1

cdr3_aa: CASSVTSGRSYNEQFF
cdr3_nt: TGTGCCAGCAGCGTAACAAGCGGGAGATCCTACAATGAGCAGTTCTTC
clone_size: -
v_call: TRBV9
j_call: TRBJ2-1
d_call: TRBD2

cdr3_aa: CASSPPGARGSVF
cdr3_nt: TGTGCCAGCAGTCCCCCAGGGGCGCGTGGGTCGGTCTTC
clone_size: -
v_call: TRBV28
j_call: TRBJ1-2
d_call: -

cdr3_aa: CASSVGLTGTEAFF
cdr3_nt: TGTGCCAGCAGCGTAGGGCTCACGGGGACTGAAGCTTTCTTT
clone_size: -
v_call: TRBV9
j_call: TRBJ1-1
d_call: -

cdr3_aa: CASSQGLGLAGVEQFF
cdr3_nt: TGTGCCAGCAGCCAAGGATTGGGACTAGCGGGGGTTGAGCAGTTCTTC
clone_size: few
v_call: TRBV11-2
j_call: TRBJ2-1
d_call: TRBD2

cdr3_aa: CASSLRQGTGYTF
cdr3_nt: TGTGCCAGCAGCCTTCGACAGGGGACCGGCTACACCTTC
clone_size: -
v_call: TRBV7-3
j_call: TRBJ1-2
d_call: TRBD1

cdr3_aa: CASSLNGRANTGELFF
cdr3_nt: TGTGCCAGCAGCTTAAACGGGCGGGCGAACACCGGGGAGCTGTTTTTT
clone_size: -
v_call: TRBV7-3
j_call: TRBJ2-2
d_call: -

cdr3_aa: CASSDERGSGNTIYF
cdr3_nt: TGTGCCAGCAGTGATGAGCGTGGTTCTGGAAACACCATATATTTT
clone_size: -
v_call: TRBV6-1
j_call: TRBJ1-3
d_call: -

cdr3_aa: CASSDQAIEAFF
cdr3_nt: TGTGCCAGCAGTGACCAAGCGATTGAAGCTTTCTTT
clone_size: -
v_call: TRBV6-6
j_call: TRBJ1-1
d_call: -

cdr3_aa: CASKVQGPGNTIYF
cdr3_nt: TGTGCCAGCAAGGTACAGGGACCTGGAAACACCATATATTTT
clone_size: -
v_call: TRBV2
j_call: TRBJ1-3
d_call: -

cdr3_aa: CAWSAGTDTQYF
cdr3_nt: TGTGCCTGGAGCGCAGGCACAGATACGCAGTATTTT
clone_size: -
v_call: TRBV30
j_call: TRBJ2-3
d_call: -

cdr3_aa: CASSIEAGPSYEQYF
cdr3_nt: TGTGCCAGTAGTATAGAGGCAGGGCCCTCCTACGAGCAGTACTTC
clone_size: -
v_call: TRBV19
j_call: TRBJ2-7
d_call: -

cdr3_aa: CASSSGESGYTF
cdr3_nt: TGTGCCAGCAGCTCAGGGGAATCTGGCTACACCTTC
clone_size: -
v_call: TRBV7-9
j_call: TRBJ1-2
d_call: -

cdr3_aa: CASSLAQGYQPQHF
cdr3_nt: TGTGCCAGCAGTTTAGCACAGGGGTATCAGCCCCAGCATTTT
clone_size: -
v_call: TRBV28
j_call: TRBJ1-5
d_call: TRBD1

cdr3_aa: CASSTKTGVIVGSPLHF
cdr3_nt: TGTGCCAGTAGTACCAAGACAGGGGTCATAGTTGGGTCACCCCTCCACTTT
clone_size: -
v_call: TRBV19
j_call: TRBJ1-6
d_call: TRBD1

cdr3_aa: CAWSGDREAFF
cdr3_nt: TGTGCCTGGAGTGGGGACAGGGAAGCTTTCTTT
clone_size: few
v_call: TRBV30
j_call: TRBJ1-1
d_call: TRBD1

cdr3_aa: CASKPGHRDNQPQHF
cdr3_nt: TGTGCCAGCAAACCGGGACACAGGGACAATCAGCCCCAGCATTTT
clone_size: -
v_call: TRBV28
j_call: TRBJ1-5
d_call: -

cdr3_aa: CASTFVGSNIQYF
cdr3_nt: TGTGCCAGCACCTTCGTGGGCTCAAACATTCAGTACTTC
clone_size: -
v_call: TRBV5-4
j_call: TRBJ2-4
d_call: -

cdr3_aa: CASRGGFSYEQYF
cdr3_nt: TGTGCCAGTAGAGGGGGATTTTCCTACGAGCAGTACTTC
clone_size: -
v_call: TRBV19
j_call: TRBJ2-7
d_call: -

cdr3_aa: CASGLTGGYSPLHF
cdr3_nt: TGTGCTAGTGGTTTGACAGGGGGCTACTCACCCCTCCACTTT
clone_size: -
v_call: TRBV12-5
j_call: TRBJ1-6
d_call: TRBD1

cdr3_aa: CASSFAGTGPF
cdr3_nt: TGTGCCAGCAGCTTTGCCGGGACAGGACCTTTT
clone_size: -
v_call: TRBV5-8
j_call: TRBJ1-4
d_call: TRBD1

cdr3_aa: CASSRGSLSGYTF
cdr3_nt: TGTGCCAGCAGCCGAGGGAGTCTCTCTGGCTACACCTTC
clone_size: -
v_call: TRBV7-3
j_call: TRBJ1-2
d_call: -